Listed below are T cell receptor beta chains from one sample, sequenced in a study of T cells in Graves' hyperthyroidism and ophthalmopathy. MiXCR was run by TCRdb on the multiplex PCR reads, yielding one entry per CDR3 protein. The table lists some 580,000 distinct CDR3 sequences, about a sixth of them singletons, with less than 3.5% in the top ten. Source material: blood. All receptors derive from a woman in her 40s with Graves' ophthalmopathy. The CDR3 runs from the conserved cysteine through the conserved F or W. The D gene is left open where the match is weak. The listing skips clone size in some rows; elsewhere it reads once, few, many or a size class.

j_gene | v_gene | d_gene | abundance | CDR3aa | CDR3nt
TRBJ2-3 | TRBV9 | TRBD1 | few | CASSTRQGGDTQYF | TGTGCCAGCAGCACCAGACAGGGCGGAGATACGCAGTATTTT
TRBJ1-2 | TRBV29-1 | TRBD1 | few | CSVDKGTGGFGYTF | TGCAGCGTTGACAAAGGGACAGGGGGCTTCGGCTACACCTTC
TRBJ2-3 | TRBV3-1 | NA | many | CASSQKGWGNTQYF | TGTGCCAGCAGCCAGAAGGGCTGGGGGAATACGCAGTATTTT
TRBJ1-2 | TRBV6-1 | NA | many | CASSVRGYGYTF | TGTGCCAGCAGTGTGAGGGGGTATGGCTACACCTTC
TRBJ2-3 | TRBV30 | NA | NA | CAWSPPGRRDTQYF | TGTGCCTGGAGCCCCCCGGGGAGAAGAGATACGCAGTATTTT
TRBJ2-7 | TRBV11-2 | TRBD2 | many | CASSLGGRVGEQYF | TGTGCCAGCAGCTTAGGCGGGAGAGTAGGCGAGCAGTACTTC
TRBJ1-6 | TRBV20-1 | NA | NA | CSARQEENSPLHF | TGCAGTGCTAGACAGGAGGAAAATTCACCCCTCCACTTT
TRBJ1-5 | TRBV10-2 | NA | NA | CASRVSGGHRSSHF | TGCGCCAGCAGGGTTAGCGGGGGGCACCGCTCATCGCATTTT
TRBJ2-5 | TRBV7-9 | TRBD2 | NA | CASSLDAGGAVYF | TGTGCCAGCAGCTTAGATGCGGGGGGGGCCGTATACTTC
TRBJ1-4 | TRBV12-3/TRBV12-4 | NA | many | CASSGANNEKLFF | TGTGCCAGTTCAGGGGCCAATAATGAAAAACTGTTTTTT
TRBJ1-4 | TRBV4-1 | NA | NA | CASSHPRGSAGNEKLFF | TGCGCCAGCAGCCACCCTAGAGGGTCCGCTGGTAATGAAAAACTGTTTTTT
TRBJ2-3 | TRBV7-3 | NA | NA | CASSLFPSFTDTQYF | TGTGCCAGCAGCTTATTTCCCTCATTCACAGATACGCAGTATTTT
TRBJ1-1 | TRBV18 | TRBD1 | few | CASSPSPYRGLNTEAFF | TGTGCCAGCTCACCCTCCCCTTACAGGGGGTTGAACACTGAAGCTTTCTTT
TRBJ1-3 | TRBV3-1 | NA | many | CASSQAGPGNTIYF | TGTGCCAGCAGCCAAGCGGGACCTGGAAACACCATATATTTT
TRBJ2-7 | TRBV11-1 | NA | many | CASSRRDSSYEQYF | TGTGCCAGCAGCCGCAGGGACTCCTCCTACGAGCAGTACTTC
TRBJ2-3 | TRBV30 | NA | many | CAWSVGTADTQYF | TGTGCCTGGAGTGTAGGCACTGCAGATACGCAGTATTTT
TRBJ1-1 | TRBV5-1 | TRBD1 | many | CASSGGQGWSTAFF | TGCGCCAGCAGCGGGGGACAGGGTTGGTCGACAGCTTTCTTT
TRBJ1-1 | TRBV11-2 | NA | many | CASSLGFPGGTEAFF | TGTGCCAGCAGCTTAGGGTTTCCGGGTGGGACTGAAGCTTTCTTT
TRBJ2-1 | TRBV3-1 | NA | few | CASSQELATYNEQFF | TGTGCCAGCAGCCAAGAGCTAGCGACCTACAATGAGCAGTTCTTC
TRBJ1-4 | TRBV20-1 | NA | NA | CSADRPPTNEKLFF | TGCAGTGCAGACCGACCCCCAACTAATGAAAAACTGTTTTTT
TRBJ2-7 | TRBV20-1 | NA | few | CSARDETHEQYF | TGCAGTGCTAGAGATGAGACCCACGAGCAGTACTTC
TRBJ2-5 | TRBV6-5 | TRBD2 | many | CASSPLPPSGRETQYF | TGTGCCAGCAGTCCACTCCCCCCTAGCGGGAGAGAGACCCAGTACTTC
TRBJ2-1 | TRBV9 | TRBD1 | many | CASSGGQGGNEQFF | TGTGCCAGCAGCGGGGGACAGGGTGGCAATGAGCAGTTCTTC
TRBJ2-3 | TRBV6-4 | NA | once | CASSDSTEADTQYF | TGTGCCAGCAGTGACTCAACTGAGGCAGATACGCAGTATTTT
TRBJ2-7 | TRBV30 | NA | many | CAWSGGPYEQYF | TGTGCCTGGAGTGGAGGGCCTTACGAGCAGTACTTC
TRBJ2-1 | TRBV20-1 | TRBD2 | many | CSAAQPPLAGDRNEQFF | TGCAGTGCCGCCCAGCCCCCGCTAGCGGGAGACCGGAATGAGCAGTTCTTC
TRBJ2-5 | TRBV5-1 | TRBD2 | NA | CASSPGGGEETQYF | TGCGCCAGCAGCCCGGGGGGGGGTGAGGAGACCCAGTACTTC
TRBJ2-4 | TRBV3-1 | NA | NA | CASSQLGGKNIQYF | TGTGCCAGCAGCCAGTTAGGCGGTAAAAACATTCAGTACTTC
TRBJ1-1 | TRBV20-1 | NA | many | CSARGGPRGAAEAFF | TGCAGTGCTAGAGGCGGCCCACGGGGGGCAGCTGAAGCTTTCTTT
TRBJ2-1 | TRBV6-1 | NA | many | CASNRGPYNEQFF | TGTGCCAGCAACCGGGGGCCATACAATGAGCAGTTCTTC
TRBJ1-6 | TRBV3-1 | NA | few | CASSRTWGNSPLHF | TGTGCCAGCAGCCGTACCTGGGGTAATTCACCCCTCCACTTT
TRBJ1-2 | TRBV5-1 | TRBD1 | few | CASSPGQGRYGYTF | TGCGCCAGCAGCCCCGGACAGGGGCGGTATGGCTACACCTTC
TRBJ1-5 | TRBV10-3 | TRBD1 | few | CAISDHDRGGNQPQHF | TGTGCCATCAGTGACCACGACAGGGGTGGCAATCAGCCCCAGCATTTT
TRBJ2-7 | TRBV10-2 | TRBD2 | many | CASSELAGGPRYEQYF | TGCGCCAGCAGTGAGCTAGCGGGAGGGCCTAGGTACGAGCAGTACTTC
TRBJ1-4 | TRBV28 | NA | few | CASGLGGGQEKLFF | TGTGCCAGCGGGCTTGGGGGGGGTCAGGAAAAACTGTTTTTT
TRBJ1-2 | TRBV3-1 | TRBD1 | many | CASSQGTGPNGYTF | TGTGCCAGCAGCCAAGGGACAGGCCCTAATGGCTACACCTTC
TRBJ2-4 | TRBV10-3 | NA | NA | CAISEQDGTQNIQYF | TGTGCCATCAGTGAGCAAGACGGGACCCAAAACATTCAGTACTTC
TRBJ1-1 | TRBV3-1 | NA | many | CASSQDRAGLTEAFF | TGTGCCAGCAGCCAAGATAGGGCAGGGCTCACTGAAGCTTTCTTT
TRBJ2-1 | TRBV3-1 | TRBD2 | many | CASSQEGAGTFEQFF | TGTGCCAGCAGCCAAGAAGGAGCGGGAACGTTTGAGCAGTTCTTC
TRBJ2-3 | TRBV29-1 | NA | few | CSVAENTDTQYF | TGCAGCGTTGCCGAAAACACAGATACGCAGTATTTT
TRBJ2-7 | TRBV30 | NA | few | CAADQGYEQYF | TGTGCGGCGGATCAAGGTTACGAGCAGTACTTC
TRBJ2-3 | TRBV6-1 | TRBD2 | NA | CASSEAGGRTDTQYF | TGTGCCAGCAGCGAAGCGGGAGGGCGCACAGATACGCAGTATTTT
TRBJ1-1 | TRBV5-5 | NA | NA | CASSPAWVNTEAFF | TGTGCCAGCAGCCCCGCCTGGGTGAACACTGAAGCTTTCTTT
TRBJ2-7 | TRBV20-1 | TRBD1 | many | CSARGQGVGYEQYF | TGCAGTGCTAGGGGACAGGGGGTCGGGTACGAGCAGTACTTC
TRBJ2-5 | TRBV29-1 | NA | few | CSADGPGGGETQYF | TGCAGCGCCGACGGCCCAGGGGGAGGTGAGACCCAGTACTTC
TRBJ2-1 | TRBV5-1 | NA | many | CASSLAKSSYNEQFF | TGCGCCAGCAGCTTGGCCAAGAGCTCCTACAATGAGCAGTTCTTC
TRBJ1-1 | TRBV27 | TRBD1 | many | CASSSTGTGVYTEAFF | TGTGCCAGCAGTTCCACCGGGACAGGGGTCTACACTGAAGCTTTCTTT
TRBJ2-7 | TRBV11-2 | NA | many | CASSPRETYEQYF | TGTGCCAGCAGCCCACGGGAAACCTACGAGCAGTACTTC
TRBJ1-2 | TRBV27 | NA | NA | CASSPQGNFYGYTF | TGTGCCAGCAGTCCTCAGGGGAATTTCTATGGCTACACCTTC
TRBJ2-4 | TRBV2 | NA | many | CASSEIPYEVAKNIQYF | TGTGCCAGCAGTGAAATCCCTTACGAGGTAGCCAAAAACATTCAGTACTTC
TRBJ2-1 | TRBV4-1 | TRBD1 | few | CASSHLPGTGLDEQFF | TGCGCCAGCAGCCATCTACCCGGGACAGGGCTTGATGAGCAGTTCTTC
TRBJ1-3 | TRBV11-2 | NA | many | CASSLTNSSGNTIYF | TGTGCCAGCAGCTTAACTAACAGCTCTGGAAACACCATATATTTT
TRBJ1-5 | TRBV19 | TRBD1 | NA | CASSIQGGYQPQHF | TGTGCCAGTAGTATCCAGGGGGGCTATCAGCCCCAGCATTTT
TRBJ1-2 | TRBV4-2 | NA | NA | CASSQRDSLGGYTF | TGTGCCAGCAGCCAGAGGGACTCCCTAGGCGGCTACACCTTC